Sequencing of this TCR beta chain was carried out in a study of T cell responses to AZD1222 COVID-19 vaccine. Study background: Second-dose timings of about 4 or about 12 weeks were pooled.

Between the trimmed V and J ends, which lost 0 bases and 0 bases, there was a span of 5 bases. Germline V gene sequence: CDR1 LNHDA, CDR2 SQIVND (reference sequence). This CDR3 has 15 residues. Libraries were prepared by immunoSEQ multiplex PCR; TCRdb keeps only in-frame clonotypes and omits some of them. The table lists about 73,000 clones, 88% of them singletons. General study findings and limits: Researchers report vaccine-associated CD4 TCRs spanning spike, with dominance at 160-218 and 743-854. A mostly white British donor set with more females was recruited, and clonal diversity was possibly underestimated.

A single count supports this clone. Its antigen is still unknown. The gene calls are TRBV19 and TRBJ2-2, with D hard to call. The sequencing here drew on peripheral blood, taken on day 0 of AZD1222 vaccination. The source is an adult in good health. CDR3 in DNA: TGTGCCAGTAGTATAGAAGGTACGAACACCGGGGAGCTGTTTTTT. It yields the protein CASSIEGTNTGELFF.